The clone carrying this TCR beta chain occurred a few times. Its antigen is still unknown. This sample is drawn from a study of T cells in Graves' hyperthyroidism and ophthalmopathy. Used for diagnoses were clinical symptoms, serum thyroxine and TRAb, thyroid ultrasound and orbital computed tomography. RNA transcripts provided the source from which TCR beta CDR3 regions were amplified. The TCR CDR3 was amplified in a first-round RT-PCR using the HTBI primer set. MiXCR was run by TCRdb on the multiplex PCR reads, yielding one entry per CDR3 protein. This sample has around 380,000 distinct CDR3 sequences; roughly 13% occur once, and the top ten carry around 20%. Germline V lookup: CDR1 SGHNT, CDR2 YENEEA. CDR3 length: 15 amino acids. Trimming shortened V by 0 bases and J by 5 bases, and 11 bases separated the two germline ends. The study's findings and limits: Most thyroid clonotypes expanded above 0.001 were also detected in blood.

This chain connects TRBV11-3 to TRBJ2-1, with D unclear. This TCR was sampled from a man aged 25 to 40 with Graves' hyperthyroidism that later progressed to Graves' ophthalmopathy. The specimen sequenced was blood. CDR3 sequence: CASSLDHLSHNEQFF. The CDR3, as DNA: TGTGCCAGCAGCTTAGATCATCTAAGCCACAATGAGCAGTTCTTC.